This T cell receptor (beta chain) was identified during a study of cytomegalovirus exposure and HLA in healthy donors. Across the study: The same platform used for the approximately 670 first-cohort repertoires was also used for the 95 to 150 validation repertoires, as a later analysis reported. Study-wide results and limits: Most TCR sequences showed up rarely, but some public TCRs showed up in many donors. The study listed under 200 cytomegalovirus-associated TCR beta chains.

With respect to this clone: Its antigen is as yet unknown.

The CDR3 consists of 17 residues. J was trimmed by 2 bases and V by 6 bases; bases with no gene match: 8. The germline gives CDR1 MNHEY, CDR2 SMNVEV (reference sequence). Profiling relied on immunoSEQ multiplex PCR, and the TCRdb table lists in-frame clones only, not all of them. The table includes some 120,000 clones, 90% to 97% detected once. The sequenced material came from PBMCs. The genes are TRBV27 and TRBJ2-6, with 9 bases aligning to TRBD1. The receptor comes from a man younger than 30 in good health and CMV-seronegative. CDR3 sequence reads: CASSPDRGVPGANVLTF. CDR3 DNA sequence: TGTGCCAGCAGCCCGGACAGGGGAGTCCCTGGGGCCAACGTCCTGACTTTC.